Listed here are 3 T cell receptor beta chains from one sample, sequenced in a study of shared clonotypes between healthy human individuals. The table came from immunoSEQ multiplex PCR; TCRdb's copy has only in-frame clones and leaves some out. The data hold about 2.3 million clones, with approximately 90% observed a single time. Sequencing input: naive CD4+ T cells from PBMCs. Subset described: CD45RA+ positively selected. The receptors here all came from a man aged 18 to 30 in good health. Some clones in this sample may be carry-over from other donors' samples.

This chain links TRBV5-4 with TRBJ2-2, with TRBD2 matching 11 bases. The ends lost 4 bases at V and 7 bases at J; junction bases unmatched: 9. CDR3 length: 16 residues. Germline loops: CDR1 SGHNT, CDR2 YYREEE (reference sequence). The CDR3 protein is CASSASGRSPGGELFF. The CDR3 DNA reads as TGTGCCAGCAGCGCTAGCGGGAGGTCCCCTGGCGGGGAGCTGTTTTTT.

The chain is built from TRBV5-1 and TRBJ2-3, with 7 bases lining up with TRBD1. CDR3 length: 15 residues. Trimming cost V 0 bases and J 4 bases; bases outside gene matches: 5. CDR1 is SGHRS and CDR2 is YFSETQ in the germline V gene. CDR3 DNA: TGCGCCAGCAGCTTGGACAGGGGCGATTCAGATACGCAGTATTTT. Translated: CASSLDRGDSDTQYF.

This clone was recorded once. This chain joins TRBV5-1 and TRBJ2-1; 7 bases fit TRBD1. The CDR3 has 15 amino acids. J was trimmed by 3 bases and V by 7 bases; bases with no gene match: 10. Looked up from germline, CDR1 is SGHRS and CDR2 is YFSETQ. As DNA, the CDR3 is TGCGCCAGCTCTAAGGGGGACAGAAACTACAATGAGCAGTTCTTC. Amino acid sequence: CASSKGDRNYNEQFF.